These T cell receptor beta chains were read from a single sample in a study of shared clonotypes between healthy human individuals. The table came from immunoSEQ multiplex PCR; TCRdb's copy has only in-frame clones and leaves some out. The table lists around 2.1 million clones, 90% to 97% of them singletons. Source material: naive CD4+ T cells sorted from blood. The source of these receptors is a man between 18 and 29 years old in good health. Each CDR3 is given with its conserved first and last residue. D genes are given only for firm matches. Clone size, where shown, is once, few, many, or a class for clones that have expanded.

V	J	length	D	size	DNA	CDR3
TRBV30	TRBJ1-1	13	.	.	TGTGCCTGGAGTCGGCAGGCGAACACTGAAGCTTTCTTT	CAWSRQANTEAFF
TRBV19	TRBJ2-2	14	TRBD2	.	TGTGCCAGTAGCCTAGCGGGTCCCACCGGGGAGCTGTTTTTT	CASSLAGPTGELFF
TRBV27	TRBJ2-7	15	TRBD2	.	TGTGCCAGCAGTCAGAGCGGGGGGCCCCACTACGAGCAGTACTTC	CASSQSGGPHYEQYF
TRBV21-1	TRBJ2-7	14	.	.	TGTGCCAGCAGCAAATGGGGTTTCCCCTACGAGCAGTACTTC	CASSKWGFPYEQYF
TRBV6-5	TRBJ2-7	14	.	.	TGTGCCAGCAGGGAGGACAGTTTATCCTACGAGCAGTACTTC	CASREDSLSYEQYF
TRBV6-6	TRBJ1-6	16	TRBD1	.	TGTGCCAGCAGTTACTCGGGAGGACAGGGCAATTCACCCCTCCACTTT	CASSYSGGQGNSPLHF
TRBV14	TRBJ2-2	14	.	.	TGTGCCAGCAGCCAAGCGTTGAACACCGGGGAGCTGTTTTTT	CASSQALNTGELFF
TRBV5-4	TRBJ1-1	14	TRBD1	.	TGTGCCAGCAGCAGGGACAGGGTGAACACTGAAGCTTTCTTT	CASSRDRVNTEAFF
TRBV9	TRBJ1-6	15	TRBD1	few	TGTGCCAGCAGCGGTGGCGGACAGGGGGTACAACCCCTCCACTTT	CASSGGGQGVQPLHF
TRBV28	TRBJ2-7	11	.	.	TGTGCCAGCCGTAAATCCCACGAGCAGTACTTC	CASRKSHEQYF
TRBV6-5	TRBJ2-3	14	TRBD1	.	TGTGCCAGCAGAAGGACAGGGAGCACAGATACGCAGTATTTT	CASRRTGSTDTQYF
TRBV5-1	TRBJ2-7	15	.	.	TGCGCCAGCAGCTCAGGCGGGCGGAACCGCCACGAGCAGTACTTC	CASSSGGRNRHEQYF
TRBV4-1	TRBJ2-2	15	.	.	TGCGCCAGCAACTCCAGGGGCTGGGACACCGGGGAGCTGTTTTTT	CASNSRGWDTGELFF
TRBV6-6	TRBJ2-3	16	TRBD2	.	TGTGCCAGCAGCAGGACTAGCGGGGCTAGCACAGATACGCAGTATTTT	CASSRTSGASTDTQYF
TRBV7-3	TRBJ2-4	14	.	once	TGTGCCAGCAGCCAACAGGGGGGGAAAAACATTCAGTACTTC	CASSQQGGKNIQYF
TRBV5-1	TRBJ2-1	15	TRBD2	.	TGCGCCAGCAGCTTGTTGACTAGCGGGAACCTTGAGCAGTTCTTC	CASSLLTSGNLEQFF
TRBV28	TRBJ1-2	19	TRBD1	.	TGTGCCAGCAGTTTCTCGTACCAAGGTGTGGGACAGGGAAAGTATGGCTACACCTTC	CASSFSYQGVGQGKYGYTF
TRBV6-5	TRBJ1-2	11	.	.	TGTGCCAGCAGTGAAGTTCATGGCTACACCTTC	CASSEVHGYTF
TRBV6-1	TRBJ2-7	13	.	.	TGTGCCAGCAGTGAGGTTAGAATCTACGAGCAGTACTTC	CASSEVRIYEQYF
TRBV11-2	TRBJ2-5	15	.	.	TGTGCCAGCAGCCCCCGATCCTGGGAACAAGAGACCCAGTACTTC	CASSPRSWEQETQYF
TRBV6-6	TRBJ1-6	14	.	few	TGTGCCAGCAGGACGGGGGAGACTAATTCACCCCTCCACTTT	CASRTGETNSPLHF
TRBV30	TRBJ1-3	15	.	.	TGTGCCTGGAGTGTACACGGCAGGGCTGGAAACACCATATATTTT	CAWSVHGRAGNTIYF
TRBV2	TRBJ1-2	15	.	.	TGTGCCAGCAGTGAATCGTACACTGTGGCGGGTGGCTACACCTTC	CASSESYTVAGGYTF
TRBV7-9	TRBJ1-2	13	.	once	TGTGCCAGCAGCTTATGGGAGTTAGGAGGCTACACCTTC	CASSLWELGGYTF
TRBV27	TRBJ1-1	14	.	.	TGTGCCAGCAGTTTTTGGGACGACGGGACTGAAGCTTTCTTT	CASSFWDDGTEAFF
TRBV25-1	TRBJ2-3	16	.	.	TGTGCCAGCAGTGATGGGGGGGGCAAGATCACAGATACGCAGTATTTT	CASSDGGGKITDTQYF
TRBV19	TRBJ2-4	16	.	.	TGTGCCAGTAGTATCATGGGCGAGGTAGCCAAAAACATTCAGTACTTC	CASSIMGEVAKNIQYF
TRBV5-1	TRBJ2-5	16	.	.	TGCGCCAGCAGCTTGGTTCTGGGGTTAGTAAGAGAGACCCAGTACTTC	CASSLVLGLVRETQYF
TRBV18	TRBJ2-7	16	.	.	TGTGCCAGCTCACCCAATCCAGAGACAAGCTCCTACGAGCAGTACTTC	CASSPNPETSSYEQYF
TRBV5-1	TRBJ2-5	17	TRBD2	once	TGCGCCAGCAGCCAGGGACTAGCGGGAGGGCCTGGGGAGACCCAGTACTTC	CASSQGLAGGPGETQYF
TRBV6-5	TRBJ2-7	15	.	.	TGTGCCAGCAGCCACTACCCTCCGGGATCCTACGAGCAGTACTTC	CASSHYPPGSYEQYF
TRBV6-1	TRBJ1-2	15	TRBD1	few	TGTGCCAGCAGTCAAGGGACAGGGGAGAACTATGGCTACACCTTC	CASSQGTGENYGYTF
TRBV10-3	TRBJ1-2	15	.	.	TGTGCCATCAGTGAGTCAACATCTCCTAACTATGGCTACACCTTC	CAISESTSPNYGYTF
TRBV6-1	TRBJ1-2	13	.	.	TGTGCCAGCAAGCTAGGACAGACCCCTGGCTACACCTTC	CASKLGQTPGYTF
TRBV2	TRBJ2-1	15	.	.	TGTGCCAGCAGCGAGTCCGGACTACCCTACAATGAGCAGTTCTTC	CASSESGLPYNEQFF
TRBV27	TRBJ1-4	16	TRBD1	.	TGTGCCAGCAGTACCCCGACAGGGTATACTAATGAAAAACTGTTTTTT	CASSTPTGYTNEKLFF
TRBV29-1	TRBJ1-4	11	.	.	TGCAGCGCTCGGACTAATGAAAAACTGTTTTTT	CSARTNEKLFF
TRBV4-1	TRBJ1-4	13	.	few	TGCGCCAGCAGCTTTTTCGAGAGCGAAAAACTGTTTTTT	CASSFFESEKLFF
TRBV5-3	TRBJ1-5	15	.	.	TGTGCCAGAAGCTCCCTTGACAAGGACAATCAGCCCCAGCATTTT	CARSSLDKDNQPQHF
TRBV4-1	TRBJ2-3	18	.	once	TGCGCCAGCAGCCCAACCGCAAGAACAGGAGTTCGCACAGATACGCAGTATTTT	CASSPTARTGVRTDTQYF
TRBV10-2	TRBJ1-4	13	TRBD1	.	TGCGCCAGCACCGACAGGGGCGGCGAAAAACTGTTTTTT	CASTDRGGEKLFF
TRBV5-6	TRBJ2-1	11	.	few	TGTGCCAGCAGCTTGGCCATTGAGCAGTTCTTC	CASSLAIEQFF
TRBV5-8	TRBJ2-7	14	TRBD2	.	TGTGCCAGCAGGGCCGGGACTAGTACTTCCGAGCAGTACTTC	CASRAGTSTSEQYF
TRBV7-9	TRBJ1-4	14	.	.	TGTGCCAGCAGCTTAGGGACAGAAAATGAAAAACTGTTTTTT	CASSLGTENEKLFF
TRBV5-4	TRBJ2-2	14	.	.	TGTGCCAGCAGCCAAACCACAGACACCGGGGAGCTGTTTTTT	CASSQTTDTGELFF